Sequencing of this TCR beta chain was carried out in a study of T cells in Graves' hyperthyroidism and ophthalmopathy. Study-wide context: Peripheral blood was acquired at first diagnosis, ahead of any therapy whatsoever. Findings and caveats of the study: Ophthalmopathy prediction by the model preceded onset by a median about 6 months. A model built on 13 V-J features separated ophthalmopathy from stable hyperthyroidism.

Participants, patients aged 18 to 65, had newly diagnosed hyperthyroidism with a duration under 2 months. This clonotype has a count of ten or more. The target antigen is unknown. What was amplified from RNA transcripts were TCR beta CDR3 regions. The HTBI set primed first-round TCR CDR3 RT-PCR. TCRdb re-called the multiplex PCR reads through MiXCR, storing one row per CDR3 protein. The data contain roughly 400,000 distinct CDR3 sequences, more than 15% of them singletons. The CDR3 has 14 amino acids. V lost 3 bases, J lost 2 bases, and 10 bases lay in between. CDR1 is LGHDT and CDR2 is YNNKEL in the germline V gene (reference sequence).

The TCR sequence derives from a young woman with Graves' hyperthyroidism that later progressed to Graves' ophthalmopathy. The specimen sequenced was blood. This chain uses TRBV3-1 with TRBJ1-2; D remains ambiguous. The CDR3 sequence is CASSQQQPNYGYTF. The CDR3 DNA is TGTGCCAGCAGCCAGCAACAGCCGAACTATGGCTACACCTTC.